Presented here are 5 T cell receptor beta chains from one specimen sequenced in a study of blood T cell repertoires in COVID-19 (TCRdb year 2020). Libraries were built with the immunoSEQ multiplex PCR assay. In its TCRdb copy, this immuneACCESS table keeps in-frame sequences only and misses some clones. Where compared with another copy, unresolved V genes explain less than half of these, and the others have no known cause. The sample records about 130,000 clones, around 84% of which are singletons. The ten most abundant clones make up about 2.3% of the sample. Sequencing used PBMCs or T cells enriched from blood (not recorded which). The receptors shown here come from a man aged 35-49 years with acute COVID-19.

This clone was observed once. For the CDR3, the DNA is TGCGCCAGCAGCCCTGGGGTGGGGGCAAATCAGCCCCAGCATTTT. This encodes CASSPGVGANQPQHF. The rearrangement links TRBV5-1 to TRBJ1-5, with D possibly TRBD1 on 6 matching bases. Germline CDR1 is SGHRS and CDR2 is YFSETQ. V lost 4 bases and J 4 bases, leaving 15 bases between the germline ends. The CDR3 contains 15 residues.

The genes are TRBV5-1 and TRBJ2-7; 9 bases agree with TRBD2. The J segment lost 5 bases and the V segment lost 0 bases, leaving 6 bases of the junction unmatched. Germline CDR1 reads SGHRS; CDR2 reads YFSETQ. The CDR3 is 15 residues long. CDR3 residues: CASSLVGAGGNEQYF. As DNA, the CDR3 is TGCGCCAGCAGCTTGGTGGGGGCGGGAGGGAACGAGCAGTACTTC.

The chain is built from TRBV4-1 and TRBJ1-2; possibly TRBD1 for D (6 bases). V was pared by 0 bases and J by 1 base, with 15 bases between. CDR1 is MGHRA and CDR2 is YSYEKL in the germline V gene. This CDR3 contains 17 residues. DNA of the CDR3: TGCGCCAGCAGCCAAGATAGGGGGACATCCCTTAACTATGGCTACACCTTC. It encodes CASSQDRGTSLNYGYTF.

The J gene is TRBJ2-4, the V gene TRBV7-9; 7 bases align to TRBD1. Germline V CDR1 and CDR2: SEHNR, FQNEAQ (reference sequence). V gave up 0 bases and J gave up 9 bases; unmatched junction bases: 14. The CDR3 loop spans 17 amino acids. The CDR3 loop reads CASSLAGQPFPGGIQYF. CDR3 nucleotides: TGTGCCAGCAGCTTAGCGGGACAGCCATTCCCTGGGGGCATTCAGTACTTC.

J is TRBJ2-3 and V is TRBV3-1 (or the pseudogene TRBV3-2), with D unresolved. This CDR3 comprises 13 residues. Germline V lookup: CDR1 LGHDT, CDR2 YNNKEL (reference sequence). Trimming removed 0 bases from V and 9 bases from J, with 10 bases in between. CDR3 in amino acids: CASSQDIRGTQYF. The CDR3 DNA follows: TGTGCCAGCAGCCAAGATATCAGAGGAACGCAGTATTTT.